This T cell receptor (beta chain) comes out of a study of regulatory T cells in long-lasting Graves disease (dated by TCRdb to the early 2020s). Some background on the complete study: Antithyroid drugs had been taken for less than 3 months by newly diagnosed Graves' disease patients. Persistent Graves' disease patients were compared with newly diagnosed Graves' disease patients by peripheral blood TCR sequencing and RNA sequencing. The study was conducted in China and was registered as a clinical trial. TCR sequencing covered some 13 persistent and roughly 20 newly diagnosed Graves' disease patients, about 35 samples in total. The investigation overall reported the following: Sequencing and analysis were limited to the TCR beta chain. Lower TCR Shannon entropy and fewer highly expanded clones were observed in persistent Graves' disease patients than in newly diagnosed patients, which suggested clonal expansion. The study examined only peripheral blood because the primary lesion, thyroid tissue, could not be accessed. As a limitation, the authors acknowledged that the small sample size may reduce accuracy. More public clonotypes were shared among persistent patients (under 3,000) than among newly diagnosed patients (approximately 1,000).

What this sample's time point label stands for: newly diagnosed GD, antithyroid drugs for less than 3 months. RNA was extracted from PBMCs in TRIzol for both TCR sequencing and RNA sequencing. The diagnosis of Graves' disease was made according to American Thyroid Association guidelines. Patients were recruited from an endocrinology department in Xi'an, China. From each patient, 7.5 to 9.5 milliliters of peripheral blood was collected into an EDTA anticoagulant tube. Ficoll Paque Plus density gradient separation was used to isolate PBMCs, and no further T cell sorting was performed. An Agilent 2100 Bioanalyzer and agarose gel were used to assess RNA quality, and a NanoDrop 2000 was used to measure RNA concentration. This clonotype appeared a few times. No cognate antigen has been identified for it. Within one base of it there is no much larger clone, and no base qualities were kept. The receptor library was made with multiplex PCR. Instrument on record: Illumina HiSeq 4000. To build TCR beta libraries, CDR3 regions were amplified by Arm-PCR using iRepertoire HTBI primers. Gel purification was performed on PCR products prior to sequencing. The authors processed their data as follows. Gene usage analysis of CDR3 amino acid clonotypes used the 62 TRBV and some 15 TRBJ segments found across samples. COPE and FqMerger were used to merge filtered high-quality paired reads into contigs. BLAST was used to align contigs to IMGT TRBV, TRBD and TRBJ reference genes, and CDR3 was defined according to IMGT. Any clonotype with a frequency above 0.1% was classified as a highly expanded clone. Shannon entropy served as the measure of repertoire diversity, while the Gini coefficient captured V-J evenness. A clonotype was considered public if more than one individual shared it. TCRdb redid the processing of the public reads, applying fastp at Q25 and MiXCR, and retained in-frame beta chains. CDR3 protein duplicates are merged, each entry listing the most common genes and DNA. TCRdb's processing, not the authors' own work, is the source of the V and J calls. The sample records around 450,000 distinct CDR3 sequences, 15% of which are singletons. The ten largest clones capture approximately 8% of the sample.

These same records also appear under a second study, on T cells in Graves' hyperthyroidism and ophthalmopathy. Taken from the second paper: Graves' hyperthyroidism was defined as stable when no progression to ophthalmopathy occurred over 18 months of follow-up. Hyperthyroidism patients were newly diagnosed, had a disease duration of under 2 months, and were aged 18 to 65 years. Any patient with an uncontrolled infection, another autoimmune disease, pregnancy or lactation was excluded. Diagnoses were based on clinical symptoms, serum thyroxine and TRAb, thyroid ultrasound and orbital computed tomography. A first-round RT-PCR of the TCR CDR3 used the HTBI primer set with the Qiagen OneStep RT-PCR kit. Most expanded thyroid clonotypes (frequency above 0.001) were also found in blood, which suggests that blood repertoires may mirror thyroid immune responses. In cross-validation, a model built on a 13 V-J signature told ophthalmopathy apart from stable hyperthyroidism with about 90% sensitivity and around 81% specificity, and in testing the same model reached 80%/75%. In validation, progression to ophthalmopathy was predicted by the model with nearly 71% sensitivity and nearly 75% specificity, a median of about 6.4 months before onset. To identify TCR V-J signatures that set the groups apart, the researchers used a discovery cohort of 100 patients, made up of fewer than 50 with Graves' ophthalmopathy and 57 with stable Graves' hyperthyroidism. Whether ophthalmopathy could be predicted prospectively was tested in an independent validation cohort made up of under 20 hyperthyroidism patients plus 17 patients who later progressed to ophthalmopathy. The 85 to 100 discovery patients were randomly split 7:3 into training and test sets. The study also compared thyroid tissue and blood T-cell repertoires from 6 or 7 Graves' hyperthyroidism patients. After blood sampling, hyperthyroidism patients were treated with methimazole at a starting dose of 30 mg daily, and ophthalmopathy patients were treated with high-dose intravenous methylprednisolone. A second multiplex PCR round built the libraries, followed by size selection and purification. The libraries were sequenced on an Illumina HiSeq2000 using paired-end 100 bp reads. Raw data were processed with SOAPnuke, discarding reads with adapters, uncalled bases, mean Phred below 15, or no exact constant-primer or identifier match. COPE v1.2.5 was used to merge high-quality paired reads, and clonotypes were defined as unique nucleotide sequences. MiTCR v1.1 was used to align clonotypes to the IMGT TRBV, TRBD and TRBJ reference segments. Only V-J combinations with frequency above 0.0001, covering 98% to 99.2% of repertoires, were analysed. The TCS score was defined as F50 (clonal expansion) divided by E x V (chaos), with BLOSUM62-based TCRdist calculated between CDR3 peptides within each V-J. Welch's t-statistics and random forest reduced 450 to 600 V-J features to around 14, which were used in a naive Bayes classifier (R e1071). Sample size was not statistically predetermined, and investigators were not blinded to group allocation. The paper reports TCR Vbeta CDR3 sequencing of roughly 140 peripheral blood samples: under 45 ophthalmopathy, under 85 hyperthyroidism and approximately 17 progressor patients.

This specimen consisted of peripheral blood mononuclear cells (PBMCs), obtained at new diagnosis, from a patient treated with antithyroid drugs. This TCR was sampled from a woman in her thirties or forties with Graves disease. Donor details come from another sample of the same person, matched by shared clones.

CDR3 protein: CASRDRSFSTDTQYF. Here is the DNA: TGTGCCAGTAGGGACCGAAGCTTTAGCACAGATACGCAGTATTTT. The V gene is TRBV19 and the J gene is TRBJ2-3; the D gene cannot be named for sure. A distance of 13 bases separates the germline ends of V and J, which lose 6 bases and 0 bases respectively. CDR1 and CDR2 are drawn from the germline V gene (reference sequence): LNHDA, SQIVND. From cysteine to phenylalanine, the CDR3 is 15 amino acids long. Only the CDR3 portion is preserved as DNA: 45 bases, with reading frame beginning at the first base. Supplemented by the reference TRBV19 and TRBJ2-3 proteins around the CDR3, the complete variable domain is DGGITQSPKYLFRKEGQNVTLSCEQNLNHDAMYWYRQDPGQGLRLIYYSQIVNDFQKGDIAEGYSVSREKKESFPLTVTSAQKNPTAFYLCASRDRSFSTDTQYFGPGTRLTVL.